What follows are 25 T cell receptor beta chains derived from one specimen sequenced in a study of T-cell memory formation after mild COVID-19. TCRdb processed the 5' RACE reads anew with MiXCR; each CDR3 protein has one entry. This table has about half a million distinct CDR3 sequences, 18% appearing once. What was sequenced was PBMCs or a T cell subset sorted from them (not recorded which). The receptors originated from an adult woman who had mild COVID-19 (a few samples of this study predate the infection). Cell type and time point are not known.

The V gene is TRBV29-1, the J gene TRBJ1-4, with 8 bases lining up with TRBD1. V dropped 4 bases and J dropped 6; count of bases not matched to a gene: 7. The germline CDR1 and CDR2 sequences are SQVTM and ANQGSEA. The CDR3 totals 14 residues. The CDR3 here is CSVATGVSDEKLFF. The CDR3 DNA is TGCAGCGTTGCGACAGGGGTTAGTGATGAAAAACTGTTTTTT.

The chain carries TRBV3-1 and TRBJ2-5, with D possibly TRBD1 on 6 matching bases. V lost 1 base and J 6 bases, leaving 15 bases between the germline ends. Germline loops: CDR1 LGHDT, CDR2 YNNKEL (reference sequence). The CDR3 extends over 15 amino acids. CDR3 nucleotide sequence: TGTGCCAGCAGCCAAGGGTTCGAGGGGGTAAAGACCCAGTACTTC. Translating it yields CASSQGFEGVKTQYF.

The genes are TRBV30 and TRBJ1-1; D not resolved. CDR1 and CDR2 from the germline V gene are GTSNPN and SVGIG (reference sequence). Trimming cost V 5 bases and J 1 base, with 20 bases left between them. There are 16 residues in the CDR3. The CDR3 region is CAWARGGVVANTEAFF. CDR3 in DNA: TGTGCCTGGGCCCGGGGAGGCGTAGTCGCGAACACTGAAGCTTTCTTT.

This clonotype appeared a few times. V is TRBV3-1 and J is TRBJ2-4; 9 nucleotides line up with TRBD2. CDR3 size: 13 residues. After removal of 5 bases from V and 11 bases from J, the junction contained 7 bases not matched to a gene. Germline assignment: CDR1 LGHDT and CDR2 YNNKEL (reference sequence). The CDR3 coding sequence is TGTGCCAGCAGCACCCCTAGCGGGAAGGTTCAGTACTTC. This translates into CASSTPSGKVQYF. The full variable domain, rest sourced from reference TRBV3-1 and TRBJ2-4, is DTAVSQTPKYLVTQMGNDKSIKCEQNLGHDTMYWYKQDSKKFLKIMFSYNNKELIINETVPNRFSPKSPDKAHLNLHINSLELGDSAVYFCASSTPSGKVQYFGAGTRLSVL.

The CDR3 protein is CAISERTGGLYEQYF. CDR3 sequence (DNA): TGTGCCATCAGTGAAAGGACAGGGGGTCTCTACGAGCAGTACTTC. The chain is built from TRBV10-3 and TRBJ2-7, with 10 positions matching TRBD1. The ends lost 3 bases at V and 3 bases at J; junction bases unmatched: 5. The length of the CDR3 is 15 residues. Germline values: CDR1 ENHRY, CDR2 SYGVKD.

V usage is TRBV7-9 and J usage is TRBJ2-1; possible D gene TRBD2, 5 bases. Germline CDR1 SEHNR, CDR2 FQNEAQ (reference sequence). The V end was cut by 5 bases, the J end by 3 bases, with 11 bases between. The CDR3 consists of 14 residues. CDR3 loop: CASSISRDYNEQFF. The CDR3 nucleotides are TGTGCCAGCAGCATCAGTCGGGACTACAATGAGCAGTTCTTC.

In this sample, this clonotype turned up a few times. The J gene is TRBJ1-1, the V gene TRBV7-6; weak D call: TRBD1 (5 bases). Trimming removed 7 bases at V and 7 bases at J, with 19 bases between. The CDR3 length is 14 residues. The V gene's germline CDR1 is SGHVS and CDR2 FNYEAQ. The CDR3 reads CASTPLGGGNEAFF. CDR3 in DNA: TGTGCCAGCACCCCTTTGGGGGGGGGAAATGAAGCTTTCTTT.

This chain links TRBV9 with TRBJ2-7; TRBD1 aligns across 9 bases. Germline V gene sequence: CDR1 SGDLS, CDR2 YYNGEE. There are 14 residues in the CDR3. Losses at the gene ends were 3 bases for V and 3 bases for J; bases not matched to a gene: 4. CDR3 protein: CASSGGQGNYEQYF. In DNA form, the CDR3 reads TGTGCCAGCAGCGGCGGACAGGGGAACTACGAGCAGTACTTC. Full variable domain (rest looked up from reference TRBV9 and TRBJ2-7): DSGVTQTPKHLITATGQRVTLRCSPRSGDLSVYWYQQSLDQGLQFLIQYYNGEERAKGNILERFSAQQFPDLHSELNLSSLELGDSALYFCASSGGQGNYEQYFGPGTRLTVT.

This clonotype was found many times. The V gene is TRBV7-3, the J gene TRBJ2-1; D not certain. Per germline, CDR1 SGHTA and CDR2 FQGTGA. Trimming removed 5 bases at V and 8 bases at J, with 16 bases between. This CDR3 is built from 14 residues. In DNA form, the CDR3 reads TGTGCCAGCAGCCCGGCCCCACGATGGGATGAGCAGTTCTTC. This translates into CASSPAPRWDEQFF.

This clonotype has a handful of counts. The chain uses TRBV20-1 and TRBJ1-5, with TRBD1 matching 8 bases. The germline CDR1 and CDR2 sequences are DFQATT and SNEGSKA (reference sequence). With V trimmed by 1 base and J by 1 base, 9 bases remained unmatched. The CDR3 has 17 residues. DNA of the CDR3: TGCAGTGCTAGAGTTGTCACAGGGGGAGGGAGCAATCAGCCCCAGCATTTT. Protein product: CSARVVTGGGSNQPQHF.

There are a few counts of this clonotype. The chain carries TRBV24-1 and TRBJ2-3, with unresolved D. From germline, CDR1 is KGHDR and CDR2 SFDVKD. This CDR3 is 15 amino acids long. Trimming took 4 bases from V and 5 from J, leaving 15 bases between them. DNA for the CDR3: TGTGCCACCAGTGAAGGCGTGTTGGATGTAGATACGCAGTATTTT. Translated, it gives CATSEGVLDVDTQYF.

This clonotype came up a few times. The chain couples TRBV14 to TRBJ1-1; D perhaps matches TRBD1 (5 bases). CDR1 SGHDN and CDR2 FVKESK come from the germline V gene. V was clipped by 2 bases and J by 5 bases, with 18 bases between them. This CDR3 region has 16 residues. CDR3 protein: CASSQPYRGRGTEAFF. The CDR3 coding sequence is TGTGCCAGCAGCCAACCCTACCGGGGCCGGGGAACTGAAGCTTTCTTT.

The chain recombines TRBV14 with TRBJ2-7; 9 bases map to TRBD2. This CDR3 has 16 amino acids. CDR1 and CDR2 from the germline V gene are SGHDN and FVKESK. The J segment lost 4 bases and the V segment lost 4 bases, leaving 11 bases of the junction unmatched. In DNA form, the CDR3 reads TGTGCCAGCAGCCTCTGGGGGTCCCTAGCGGGATACGAGCAGTACTTC. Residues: CASSLWGSLAGYEQYF.

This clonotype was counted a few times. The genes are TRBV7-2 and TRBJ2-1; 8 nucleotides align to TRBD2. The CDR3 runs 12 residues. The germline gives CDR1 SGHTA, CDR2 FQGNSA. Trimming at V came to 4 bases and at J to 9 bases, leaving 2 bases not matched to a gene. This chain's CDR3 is CASSSLAGEQFF. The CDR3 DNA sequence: TGTGCCAGCAGCTCCCTAGCGGGTGAGCAGTTCTTC.

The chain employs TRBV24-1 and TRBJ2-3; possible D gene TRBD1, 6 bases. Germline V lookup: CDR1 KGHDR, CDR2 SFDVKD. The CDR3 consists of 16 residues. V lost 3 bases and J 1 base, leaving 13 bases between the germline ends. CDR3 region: CATSDTGWAGTDTQYF. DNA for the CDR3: TGTGCCACCAGTGATACAGGGTGGGCCGGCACAGATACGCAGTATTTT.

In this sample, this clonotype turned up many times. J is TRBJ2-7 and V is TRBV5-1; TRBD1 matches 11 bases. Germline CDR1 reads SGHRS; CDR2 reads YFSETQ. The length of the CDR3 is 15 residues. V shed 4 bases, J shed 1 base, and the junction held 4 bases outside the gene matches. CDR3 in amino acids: CASSDRDRGSYEQYF. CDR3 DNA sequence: TGCGCCAGCAGCGACCGGGACAGGGGGTCCTACGAGCAGTACTTC.

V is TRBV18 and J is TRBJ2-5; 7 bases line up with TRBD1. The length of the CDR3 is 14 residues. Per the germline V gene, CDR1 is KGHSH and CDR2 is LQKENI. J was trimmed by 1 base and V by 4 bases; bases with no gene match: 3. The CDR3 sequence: CASSQWDSQETQYF. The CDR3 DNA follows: TGTGCCAGCTCACAATGGGACAGCCAAGAGACCCAGTACTTC.

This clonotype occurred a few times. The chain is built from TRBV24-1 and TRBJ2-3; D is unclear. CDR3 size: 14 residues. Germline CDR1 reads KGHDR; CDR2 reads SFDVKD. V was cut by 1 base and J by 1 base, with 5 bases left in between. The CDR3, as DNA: TGTGCCACCAGTGATTTTCCGGGCACAGATACGCAGTATTTT. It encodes CATSDFPGTDTQYF.

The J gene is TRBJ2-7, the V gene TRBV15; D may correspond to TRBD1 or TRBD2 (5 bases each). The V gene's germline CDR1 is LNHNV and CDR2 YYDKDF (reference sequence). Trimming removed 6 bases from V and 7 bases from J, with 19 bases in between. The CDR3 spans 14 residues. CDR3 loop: CATRPGLLGQEQYF. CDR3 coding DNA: TGTGCCACCAGGCCGGGCCTACTAGGACAAGAGCAGTACTTC.

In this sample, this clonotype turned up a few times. The CDR3 region has the DNA TGCGCCAGCAGCTTGGAGGGCAGCCTGCAGTTCTTC. This encodes CASSLEGSLQFF. This sequence joins TRBV5-1 and TRBJ2-1, with unresolved D. Trimming shortened V by 0 bases and J by 12 bases, and 10 bases separated the two germline ends. Germline-derived CDR1 and CDR2 are SGHRS and YFSETQ. This CDR3 contains 12 residues. The whole variable domain, remainder taken from reference TRBV5-1 and TRBJ2-1, is KAGVTQTPRYLIKTRGQQVTLSCSPISGHRSVSWYQQTPGQGLQFLFEYFSETQRNKGNFPGRFSGRQFSNSRSEMNVSTLELGDSALYLCASSLEGSLQFFGPGTRLTVL.

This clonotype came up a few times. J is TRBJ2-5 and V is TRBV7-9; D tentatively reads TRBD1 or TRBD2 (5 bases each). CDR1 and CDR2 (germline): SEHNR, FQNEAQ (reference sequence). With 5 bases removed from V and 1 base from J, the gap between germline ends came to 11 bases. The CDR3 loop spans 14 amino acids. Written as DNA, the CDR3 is TGTGCCAGCAGCGGTGTGGGGGTCCAAGAGACCCAGTACTTC. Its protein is CASSGVGVQETQYF.

DNA of the CDR3: TGTGCCAGCAGCCCTACTTATCTGGGTGAGACCCAGTACTTC. Its protein is CASSPTYLGETQYF. The chain couples TRBV7-3 to TRBJ2-5; D not certain. V was trimmed by 5 bases and J by 5 bases, leaving 15 bases between them. Germline loops: CDR1 SGHTA, CDR2 FQGTGA. The CDR3 has 14 amino acids.

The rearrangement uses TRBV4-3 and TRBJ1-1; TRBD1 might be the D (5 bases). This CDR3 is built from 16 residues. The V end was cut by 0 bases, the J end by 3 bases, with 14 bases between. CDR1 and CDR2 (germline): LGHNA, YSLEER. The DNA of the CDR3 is TGCGCCAGCAGCCAAGAGCCTTGGGGGGGAGACACTGAAGCTTTCTTT. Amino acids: CASSQEPWGGDTEAFF.

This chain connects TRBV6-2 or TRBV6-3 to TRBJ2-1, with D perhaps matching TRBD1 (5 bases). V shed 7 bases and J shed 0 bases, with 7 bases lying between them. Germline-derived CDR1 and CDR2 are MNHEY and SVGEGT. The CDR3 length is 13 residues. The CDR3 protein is CASKDNSYNEQFF. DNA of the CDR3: TGTGCCAGCAAGGACAACTCCTACAATGAGCAGTTCTTC.

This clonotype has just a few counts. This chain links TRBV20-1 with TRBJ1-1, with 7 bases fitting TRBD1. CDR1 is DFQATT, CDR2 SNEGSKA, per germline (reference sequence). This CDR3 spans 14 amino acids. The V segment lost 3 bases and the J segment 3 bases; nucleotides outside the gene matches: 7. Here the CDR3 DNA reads TGCAGTGCTAGCGGCTACAGGGGCGACACTGAAGCTTTCTTT. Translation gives CSASGYRGDTEAFF.